The TCR beta chain under discussion was sequenced for a study of CD8+ T cells in alopecia areata. Study-wide results and limits: On tofacitinib, scalp clonality and expanded CD8+ clones among top 100 fell significantly.

Extraction of RNA preceded its reverse transcription into cDNA, which served as the sequencing template. Measured with immunoSEQ multiplex PCR; TCRdb has only the in-frame clones, and not every one. The table includes about 200,000 clones, approximately 56% detected once. Treatment specified: oral pan-JAK inhibitor, 5-10 mg twice daily. Individuals with alopecia areata gave both lesional scalp punch biopsies and peripheral blood for collection. The CDR3 covers 13 residues. The V gene's germline CDR1 is SEHNR and CDR2 FQNEAQ (reference sequence). Comments on this clone: Its specificity is not known. At one of its ends the junction is not consistent with the germline gene, which may arise from a read error.

The clonotype originates from a human donor with alopecia areata. This chain connects TRBV7-9 to TRBJ2-1, with 8 bases matching TRBD1. Sample: CD4+ T cells sorted from blood, taken at week 4, from a patient treated with tofacitinib. The CDR3 loop is CASSLPAGTGLIF. For the CDR3, the DNA is TGTGCCAGCAGCTTACCCGCTGGGACAGGTCTTATCTTC.